Shown below are 32 T cell receptor beta chains from a single sample sequenced in a study of radiotherapy plus CTLA-4 blockade in lung cancer. TCRdb's copy holds only in-frame clones and misses some; the assay was immunoSEQ multiplex PCR. The sample shows over 50,000 clones, 65% to 80% of them seen only once. The material sequenced was peripheral blood, taken from a patient treated with radiotherapy plus ipilimumab. These receptors were collected from a human donor with non-small cell lung cancer who had a partial response to radiotherapy plus ipilimumab.

As to this clone: Distinct nucleotide sequences in the sample also encode this CDR3. In DNA form, the CDR3 reads TGTGCCAGCAGTTACTCCGGGACTGATTACAATGAGCAGTTCTTC. It codes for CASSYSGTDYNEQFF. The rearrangement joins TRBV6-5 to TRBJ2-1; possibly TRBD2 for D (6 bases). The CDR3 loop spans 15 amino acids. Germline loops: CDR1 MNHEY, CDR2 SVGAGI. V was shortened by 0 bases and J by 4 bases, with 10 bases between the two germline ends.

This clone was recorded a few times. The chain links TRBV5-5 to TRBJ1-1, with a weak D call TRBD1 (6 bases). Trimming pared 2 bases from V and 3 bases from J, leaving 20 bases between. The germline CDR1 and CDR2 sequences are SGHKS and YYEKEE (reference sequence). The CDR3 consists of 17 residues. CDR3 in DNA: TGTGCCAGCAGCTTCAGGGCCAGCCTATACAGGGACACTGAAGCTTTCTTT. Protein product: CASSFRASLYRDTEAFF.

The V and J genes are TRBV6-5 and TRBJ2-7; 7 bases map to TRBD1. Per the germline V gene, CDR1 is MNHEY and CDR2 is SVGAGI. This CDR3 is 15 amino acids long. V shed 5 bases and J 4 bases; nucleotides not matched to a gene: 11. CDR3 loop: CASSGGQRSLYEQYF. DNA of the CDR3: TGTGCCAGCAGTGGGGGACAGCGGAGCCTTTACGAGCAGTACTTC.

This clone has only one observation. The rearrangement uses TRBV18 and TRBJ2-5; 7 bases match TRBD1. CDR3 length: 14 residues. V shed 3 bases and J 2 bases; nucleotides not matched to a gene: 3. Germline lookup yields CDR1 KGHSH and CDR2 LQKENI. The CDR3 is CASSPLGQQETQYF. CDR3 DNA sequence: TGTGCCAGCTCACCCCTGGGACAGCAAGAGACCCAGTACTTC. Combining the CDR3 with reference TRBV18 and TRBJ2-5 gives the whole variable domain NAGVMQNPRHLVRRRGQEARLRCSPMKGHSHVYWYRQLPEEGLKFMVYLQKENIIDESGMPKERFSAEFPKEGPSILRIQQVVRGDSAAYFCASSPLGQQETQYFGPGTRLLVL.

This clone showed up just once. V is TRBV11-2 and J is TRBJ1-1; possibly TRBD1 for D (6 bases). The CDR3 extends over 13 amino acids. V was clipped by 5 bases and J by 5 bases, with 12 bases between them. Germline V gene lookup returns CDR1 SGHAT and CDR2 FQNNGV. In DNA form, the CDR3 reads TGTGCCAGCAGCACACAGGGAGGGACTGAAGCTTTCTTT. Translated: CASSTQGGTEAFF.

This chain uses TRBV11-1 with TRBJ2-7; D call uncertain. V was shortened by 1 base and J by 1 base, with 5 bases between the two germline ends. Germline CDR1 and CDR2: SGHAT and FQDESV (reference sequence). This CDR3 is 13 amino acids long. CDR3 in DNA: TGTGCCAGCAGCTTAGATATGTCCTACGAGCAGTACTTC. Its translation is CASSLDMSYEQYF.

V and J are TRBV11-2 and TRBJ2-3, with D maybe TRBD1 (6 bases). Germline V gene sequence: CDR1 SGHAT, CDR2 FQNNGV. With 0 bases removed from V and 7 bases from J, the gap between germline ends came to 11 bases. The CDR3 consists of 14 residues. For the CDR3, the DNA is TGTGCCAGCAGCTTAGATTCAAGGGGGAATACGCAGTATTTT. It translates to CASSLDSRGNTQYF.

V usage is TRBV28 and J usage is TRBJ2-1, with D unresolved. Trimming took 5 bases from V and 8 from J, leaving 7 bases between them. The length of the CDR3 is 11 residues. Germline CDR1 is MDHEN and CDR2 is SYDVKM. DNA of the CDR3: TGTGCCAGCAGTACAGTGTATGAGCAGTTCTTC. Its protein product is CASSTVYEQFF. The entire variable domain, with the rest obtained from reference TRBV28 and TRBJ2-1, is as follows: DVKVTQSSRYLVKRTGEKVFLECVQDMDHENMFWYRQDPGLGLRLIYFSYDVKMKEKGDIPEGYSVSREKKERFSLILESASTNQTSMYLCASSTVYEQFFGPGTRLTVL.

The chain couples TRBV19 to TRBJ1-1; D not resolved. The CDR3 has 13 amino acids. Germline V gives CDR1 LNHDA, CDR2 SQIVND (reference sequence). The germline V and J ends were trimmed by 3 bases and 4 bases, with 9 bases remaining between them. CDR3 residues: CASSIGEGTEAFF. In nucleotides, the CDR3 is TGTGCCAGTAGTATCGGGGAGGGCACTGAAGCTTTCTTT.

The gene calls are TRBV6-6 and TRBJ1-2; possibly TRBD1 for D (6 bases). V lost 5 bases and J lost 4, with 11 bases in between. Looked up from germline, CDR1 is MNHNY and CDR2 is SVGAGI (reference sequence). This CDR3 comprises 13 residues. As DNA, the CDR3 is TGTGCCAGCAGTCTCCTGGGGGCCTATGGCTACACCTTC. Amino acids: CASSLLGAYGYTF.

This clone has just a few counts. The chain combines TRBV14 with TRBJ1-1; tentatively, D is TRBD1 (6 bases). Trimming pared 5 bases from V and 0 bases from J, leaving 10 bases between. The length of the CDR3 is 14 residues. From germline, CDR1 is SGHDN and CDR2 FVKESK. The CDR3: CASSKTGVNTEAFF. For the CDR3, the DNA is TGTGCCAGCAGCAAGACAGGAGTGAACACTGAAGCTTTCTTT.

The chain carries TRBV10-2 and TRBJ1-1; D is uncertain. V lost 10 bases and J 0 bases, leaving 12 bases between the germline ends. The CDR3 is made up of 13 amino acids. Germline CDR1 and CDR2: WSHSY and SAAADI. This chain's CDR3 is CATAHLLNTEAFF. The CDR3 coding sequence is TGCGCCACCGCGCACCTCTTGAACACTGAAGCTTTCTTT.

The chain carries TRBV15 and TRBJ2-3; 9 positions agree with TRBD1. The CDR3 runs 16 residues. From germline, CDR1 is LNHNV and CDR2 YYDKDF (reference sequence). The ends lost 0 bases at V and 3 bases at J; junction bases unmatched: 4. CDR3 nucleotide sequence: TGTGCCACCAGCAGAGATATACAGGGGGCTACAGATACGCAGTATTTT. Translation: CATSRDIQGATDTQYF.

The chain uses TRBV30 and TRBJ1-5; 7 bases agree with TRBD1. Trimming at V came to 3 bases and at J to 0 bases, leaving 5 bases not matched to a gene. The CDR3 has 15 residues. Germline CDR1 reads GTSNPN; CDR2 reads SVGIG (reference sequence). In DNA, the CDR3 is TGTGCCTGGAGCAGGGGGACAGATAGCAATCAGCCCCAGCATTTT. Translating it yields CAWSRGTDSNQPQHF.

This rearrangement joins TRBV28 to TRBJ1-1, with TRBD1 as a possible D gene (5 bases). The germline V and J ends were trimmed by 2 bases and 3 bases, with 16 bases remaining between them. Germline values: CDR1 MDHEN, CDR2 SYDVKM. The CDR3 runs 16 residues. CDR3 DNA: TGTGCCAGCAGTTTAACGGCCGGGGGTTGGTACACTGAAGCTTTCTTT. This translates into CASSLTAGGWYTEAFF.

The chain's CDR3 is CASGTRPWEAYEQYF. The CDR3 DNA is TGTGCTAGTGGTACCCGGCCCTGGGAGGCCTACGAGCAGTACTTC. The chain employs TRBV12-5 and TRBJ2-7; tentatively, D is TRBD2 (6 bases). Trimming shortened V by 5 bases and J by 2 bases, and 16 bases separated the two germline ends. The germline gives CDR1 LGHNT, CDR2 FRNRAP. This CDR3 has 15 residues.

The CDR3 nucleotides read TGTGCCAGCAGTTCGAAACTAAACATTCAGTACTTC. Translation: CASSSKLNIQYF. This chain links TRBV6-5 with TRBJ2-4, with D unclear. CDR1 MNHEY and CDR2 SVGAGI come from the germline V gene. CDR3 length: 12 amino acids. Trimming cost V 4 bases and J 6 bases, with 7 bases left between them.

V gene TRBV5-1 combines with J gene TRBJ2-7, with D perhaps TRBD2 (6 bases). The length of the CDR3 is 13 residues. Trimming removed 5 bases from V and 1 base from J, with 10 bases in between. Per germline, CDR1 SGHRS and CDR2 YFSETQ. The CDR3 DNA reads as TGCGCCAGCAGGATTAGCGGATCCTACGAGCAGTACTTC. Translation: CASRISGSYEQYF.

The chain links TRBV6-5 to TRBJ1-5; 7 bases are shared with TRBD1. The germline gives CDR1 MNHEY, CDR2 SVGAGI. The CDR3 covers 13 residues. The J segment lost 4 bases and the V segment lost 6 bases, leaving 3 bases of the junction unmatched. The CDR3 DNA follows: TGTGCCAGCAGGCGACAGGGAAATCAGCCCCAGCATTTT. The encoded protein is CASRRQGNQPQHF.

In this sample, this clone turned up a few times. The J gene is TRBJ2-2, the V gene TRBV7-9; D gene uncertain. The germline CDR1 and CDR2 sequences are SEHNR and FQNEAQ (reference sequence). The V gene lost 0 bases and the J gene lost 3 bases, with 8 bases spanning the gap. The CDR3 has 15 residues. This chain's CDR3 is CASSLAVSDTGELFF. DNA for the CDR3: TGTGCCAGCAGCTTAGCTGTATCGGACACCGGGGAGCTGTTTTTT.

The CDR3 loop is CASSTSTDTQYF. CDR3 DNA: TGTGCCAGCAGCACTAGCACAGATACGCAGTATTTT. This sequence joins TRBV7-2 and TRBJ2-3; D is unclear. The CDR3 loop spans 12 amino acids. V was pared by 5 bases and J by 0 bases, with 3 bases between. CDR1 SGHTA and CDR2 FQGNSA come from the germline V gene.

This clone has just one count. The gene calls are TRBV7-2 and TRBJ2-3; 11 bases match TRBD2. Germline lookup yields CDR1 SGHTA and CDR2 FQGNSA. The CDR3 runs to 19 residues. Unmatched junction bases numbered 17, after V lost 5 bases and J lost 4 bases. The CDR3 DNA follows: TGTGCCAGCAGCACCTTTCTAGCGGGGGGACCAACGGTACCAGATACGCAGTATTTT. It specifies CASSTFLAGGPTVPDTQYF.

This chain joins TRBV30 and TRBJ1-6; 12 bases match TRBD1. The CDR3 totals 15 residues. Germline CDR1 and CDR2: GTSNPN and SVGIG (reference sequence). V was pared by 1 base and J by 6 bases, with 1 base of the junction left unmatched. The DNA of the CDR3 is TGTGCCTGGAGTGGGGGACAGGGGGCTAATTCACCCCTCCACTTT. Protein sequence: CAWSGGQGANSPLHF. The full variable domain, its missing parts supplied by reference TRBV30 and TRBJ1-6, is SQTIHQWPATLVQPVGSPLSLECTVEGTSNPNLYWYRQAAGRGLQLLFYSVGIGQISSEVPQNLSASRPQDRQFILSSKKLLLSDSGFYLCAWSGGQGANSPLHFGNGTRLTVT.

The V gene is TRBV5-1, the J gene TRBJ2-7; 10 bases are shared with TRBD1. Germline trimming cut 4 bases from V and 2 bases from J; bases unmatched to any gene: 3. Per the germline V gene, CDR1 is SGHRS and CDR2 is YFSETQ. The CDR3 is 14 amino acids. The CDR3 nucleotides are TGCGCCAGCAGCACCGGGACAGGGGCCTACGAGCAGTACTTC. Protein: CASSTGTGAYEQYF.

The chain is built from TRBV29-1 and TRBJ1-1; unclear D gene. Trimming pared 5 bases from V and 0 bases from J, leaving 7 bases between. The CDR3 runs 12 residues. Germline V gene sequence: CDR1 SQVTM, CDR2 ANQGSEA. The CDR3, as DNA: TGCAGCGTTAATCAGTTGAACACTGAAGCTTTCTTT. Translating it yields CSVNQLNTEAFF.

This chain uses TRBV27 with TRBJ1-6; the match to TRBD1 covers 9 bases. This CDR3 comprises 19 residues. CDR1 is MNHEY, CDR2 SMNVEV, per germline (reference sequence). With 5 bases clipped from V and 5 bases from J, the junction kept 16 bases outside the gene matches. The CDR3 nucleotides are TGTGCCAGCAGTACAGCTAGACAACAGGGGGCTGTAAATAATTCACCCCTCCACTTT. The encoded protein is CASSTARQQGAVNNSPLHF.

The chain uses TRBV4-1 and TRBJ2-1; tentative D call: TRBD2 (6 bases). V lost 0 bases and J lost 9, with 15 bases in between. CDR3 length: 15 residues. Per the germline V gene, CDR1 is MGHRA and CDR2 is YSYEKL. CDR3 in amino acids: CASSQEGGFGSEQFF. The CDR3 DNA sequence: TGCGCCAGCAGCCAAGAGGGAGGATTTGGTAGTGAGCAGTTCTTC.

The chain recombines TRBV5-1 with TRBJ2-5; D call uncertain. Germline-derived CDR1 and CDR2 are SGHRS and YFSETQ. V gave up 8 bases and J gave up 3 bases, with 11 bases separating them. This CDR3 region has 12 residues. The chain's CDR3 is CASSLDEETQYF. The CDR3 DNA reads as TGCGCCAGTTCCCTAGACGAAGAGACCCAGTACTTC.

The V gene is TRBV4-1, the J gene TRBJ1-1; D may be TRBD1 (5 bases). CDR1 and CDR2 from the germline V gene are MGHRA and YSYEKL. This CDR3 contains 17 residues. V lost 1 base and J lost 2, with 17 bases in between. The CDR3 loop is CASSQAGRTPLNTEAFF. CDR3 bases: TGCGCCAGCAGCCAAGCGGGCCGGACACCCCTTAACACTGAAGCTTTCTTT.

The V and J genes are TRBV5-4 and TRBJ2-2, with D perhaps matching TRBD2 (5 bases). Germline values: CDR1 SGHNT, CDR2 YYREEE (reference sequence). Trimming removed 4 bases from V and 7 bases from J, with 11 bases in between. The CDR3 totals 13 residues. CDR3 sequence: CASSPRDVGELFF. The CDR3 DNA reads as TGTGCCAGCAGCCCGAGGGATGTCGGGGAGCTGTTTTTT.

The chain is built from TRBV11-3 and TRBJ2-5; 8 bases align to TRBD2. After removal of 9 bases from V and 3 bases from J, the junction contained 9 bases not matched to a gene. The CDR3 has 14 amino acids. CDR1 and CDR2 (germline): SGHNT, YENEEA. CDR3 sequence reads: CARQTAGVKETQYF. The CDR3 bases are TGTGCCAGACAAACAGCGGGGGTTAAAGAGACCCAGTACTTC. Supplemented by reference TRBV11-3 and TRBJ2-5, the full variable domain reads EAGVVQSPRYKIIEKKQPVAFWCNPISGHNTLYWYLQNLGQGPELLIRYENEEAVDDSQLPKDRFSAERLKGVDSTLKIQPAELGDSAVYLCARQTAGVKETQYFGPGTRLLVL.

J is TRBJ2-5 and V is TRBV5-1; no clear D. V lost 0 bases to trimming and J lost 5 bases, with 11 bases between them. Germline V gene lookup returns CDR1 SGHRS and CDR2 YFSETQ. The CDR3 runs to 14 residues. The CDR3, as DNA: TGCGCCAGCAGCTTGGGAGCAAGATCGGAGACCCAGTACTTC. Its protein product is CASSLGARSETQYF.